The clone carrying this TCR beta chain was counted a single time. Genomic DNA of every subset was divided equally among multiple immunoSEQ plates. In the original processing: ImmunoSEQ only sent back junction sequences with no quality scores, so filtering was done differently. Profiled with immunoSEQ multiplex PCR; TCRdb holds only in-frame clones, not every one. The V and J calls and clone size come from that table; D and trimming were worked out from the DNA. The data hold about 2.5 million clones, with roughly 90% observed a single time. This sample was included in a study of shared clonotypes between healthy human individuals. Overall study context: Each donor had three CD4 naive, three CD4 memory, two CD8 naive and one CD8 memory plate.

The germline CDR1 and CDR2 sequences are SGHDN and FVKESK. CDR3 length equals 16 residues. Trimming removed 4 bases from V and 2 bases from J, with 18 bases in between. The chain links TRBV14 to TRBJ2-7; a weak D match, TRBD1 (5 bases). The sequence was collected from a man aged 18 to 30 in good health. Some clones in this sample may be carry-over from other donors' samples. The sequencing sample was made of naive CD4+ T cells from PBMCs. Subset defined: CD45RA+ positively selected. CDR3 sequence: CASSPKTGTGAYEQYF. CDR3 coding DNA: TGTGCCAGCAGCCCTAAAACCGGAACAGGAGCCTACGAGCAGTACTTC.